This TCR beta chain appears in the sequencing data of a study of cytomegalovirus exposure and HLA in healthy donors. Background on the study: Sequencing of about 179 million T cells in an earlier analysis found 95 million to 120 million unique TCR beta sequences.

Points from the study as a whole: Immune exposure information available was restricted to CMV serostatus. The study put about 180 TCR beta chains on its list as cytomegalovirus-associated.

The PCR made use of 60 Vbeta and 13 Jbeta primers. The data were produced by immunoSEQ multiplex PCR, yet TCRdb's version contains in-frame clones alone and is incomplete. In the table there are about 150,000 clones, roughly 77% of which are singletons. The junction had 8 bases not matched to a gene; V was cut back by 2 bases and J by 5 bases. In germline, CDR1 is SQVTM, CDR2 ANQGSEA. The CDR3 length is 14 residues. Notes on this clone: Its target is unknown.

The source is a human donor in good health. V usage is TRBV29-1 and J usage is TRBJ1-1; 7 bases are a match to TRBD1. Sequencing was carried out using PBMCs. CDR3 residues: CSVERPGGNTEAFF. CDR3 DNA: TGCAGCGTTGAACGGCCAGGGGGAAATACTGAAGCTTTCTTT. Full variable domain (rest looked up from reference TRBV29-1 and TRBJ1-1): SAVISQKPSRDICQRGTSLTIQCQVDSQVTMMFWYRQQPGQSLTLIATANQGSEATYESGFVIDKFPISRPNLTFSTLTVSNMSPEDSSIYLCSVERPGGNTEAFFGQGTRLTVV.